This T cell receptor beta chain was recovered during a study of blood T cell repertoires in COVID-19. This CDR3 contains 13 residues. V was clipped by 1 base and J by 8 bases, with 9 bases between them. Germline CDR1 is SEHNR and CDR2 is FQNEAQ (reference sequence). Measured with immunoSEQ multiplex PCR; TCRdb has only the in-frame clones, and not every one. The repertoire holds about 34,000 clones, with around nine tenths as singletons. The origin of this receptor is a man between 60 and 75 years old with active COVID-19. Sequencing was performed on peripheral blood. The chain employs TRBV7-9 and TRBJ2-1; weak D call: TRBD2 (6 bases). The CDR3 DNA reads TGTGCCAGCAGCTTAGTCGGGAGCGATGAGCAGTTCTTC. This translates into CASSLVGSDEQFF.